The sequence of this TCR beta chain was determined in a study of T cells in localized non-small cell lung cancer (dated by TCRdb to between 2020 and 2021). About the full investigation: The study analyzed T cell repertoires of roughly 220 early-stage NSCLC patients, comparing tumors and uninvolved tumor-adjacent lungs. All 240 or so NSCLC patients in the cohort were treatment-naive and had localized lung tumors that were resected. A mean age of around 66 years was recorded for the NSCLC patients, of whom roughly 130 were male and 107 were female. On the study overall, not on this receptor specifically: Multi-region tumor sequencing was not performed, so intratumor heterogeneity could not be excluded. A median of roughly 60 of the top 100 tumor clones were detected in paired uninvolved adjacent lung, and 25 to 35 of these tumor clones were also found among the top 100 clones of the paired uninvolved adjacent lung. The highest T cell clonality was observed in uninvolved tumor-adjacent lung, where clonality exceeded that of tumor, suggesting that antigenic responses were more focused in uninvolved tumor-adjacent lung. Because the study design was exploratory, TCR variables were selected using unadjusted p-values without false-discovery rate correction. Longer overall survival was associated with higher blood T cell density, whereas shorter survival was associated with higher adjacent-lung clonality.

At diagnosis, tumor, uninvolved tumor-adjacent lung and peripheral blood were collected and then preserved as a mix of FFPE and fresh-frozen material. For TCR repertoire profiling, blood samples were analyzed in the form of peripheral blood mononuclear cells. CDR1 WSHSY and CDR2 SAAADI were looked up in the germline V gene. Deletion took 3 bases off V and 1 base off J, with a span of 12 bases between the germline ends. Counted from cysteine to phenylalanine, this CDR3 has 16 amino acids. Just the 48-base CDR3 DNA is kept, in frame starting at base 1. The immunoSEQ Assay was used to sequence TCR beta CDR3 regions from DNA. Processing in the source paper ran as follows. To compute T cell density, TCR beta template counts were normalized to usable DNA, which was estimated by amplifying housekeeping genes. Richness was estimated with the preseqR package, extrapolating to 400,000 templates for PBMC samples and 120,000 templates for tissue samples. Clonality was defined by subtracting Pielou's evenness from one. To identify tissue-enriched TCRs, differential abundance testing was run on productive amino-acid clonotypes with a minimum total count of 5 and an alpha of 0.1. The Jaccard Index and the Morisita Overlap Index were used to measure how much the repertoires overlapped between compartments. TCR beta CDR3s were clustered by GLIPH together with public tetramer-defined viral CDR3s, and at least three viral sequences plus V-gene enrichment were required for viral motifs. Sourced from immuneACCESS, this table was stored by TCRdb with only in-frame sequences that have V and J called. A share of the clones is absent; for the studies checked, an unresolved V gene accounts for under half, and the remainder has no known explanation. V and J calls and clone size are given by that table; D and trimming were obtained from the DNA. Counted in this sample were tens of thousands of clones; 83% of them appeared once. The top ten hold around 7.9% of the sample.

Remarks on this clone: Its cognate antigen has yet to be identified. Base qualities are not provided; no much larger clone lies one nucleotide away.

The chain is made from TRBV10-2 and TRBJ2-2; TRBD2 is a weak D gene call, 6 bases matching. The sequence came from a man between 40 and 70 years old with stage II lung adenocarcinoma. The sequencing used PBMCs, collected before any cancer treatment. The DNA sequence is TGCGCCAGCAGTGAAAGTTATAGCGGGAACACCGGGGAGCTGTTTTTT. It specifies CASSESYSGNTGELFF.